These T cell receptor beta chains were read from a single sample in a study of PD-1 blockade in classical Hodgkin lymphoma. Using immunoSEQ multiplex PCR, the repertoire was profiled, and TCRdb retains in-frame clones only, with some absent. The table includes some 41,000 clones, about 82% detected once. Sequenced here: peripheral blood mononuclear cells (PBMCs), sampled at baseline. The origin of the receptors is a human donor with classical Hodgkin lymphoma. The CDR3 runs from the conserved cysteine through the conserved F or W. Fields, in order: clone size, V gene, CDR3 length, D gene, J gene, CDR3 protein, CDR3 DNA. A D gene is named only where the DNA matches it firmly. Size tells how often a clone was seen (once, few, many) or the class of an expanded clone, and some rows leave it out.

>-|TRBV6-5|13|-|TRBJ1-2
CASSYSRGYGYTF
TGTGCCAGCAGTTACTCAAGGGGGTATGGCTACACCTTC
>-|TRBV6-5|15|-|TRBJ2-2
CASSYSETNTGELFF
TGTGCCAGCAGTTACTCGGAAACAAACACCGGGGAGCTGTTTTTT
>-|TRBV4-3|15|-|TRBJ1-2
CASSQDTAGPYGYTF
TGCGCCAGCAGCCAAGATACGGCAGGACCCTATGGCTACACCTTC
>once|TRBV5-6|14|TRBD2|TRBJ2-1
CASMGLEDYNEQFF
TGTGCCAGCATGGGACTAGAAGATTACAATGAGCAGTTCTTC
>-|TRBV9|17|-|TRBJ1-3
CASSSGAQRVYGNTIYF
TGTGCCAGCAGCTCTGGGGCACAGAGGGTTTACGGAAACACCATATATTTT
>once|TRBV15|16|-|TRBJ1-3
CATSASVGIDGNTIYF
TGTGCCACCAGCGCTTCTGTCGGGATCGATGGAAACACCATATATTTT
>-|TRBV6-5|12|-|TRBJ2-7
CASSEQYNEQYF
TGTGCCAGCAGTGAACAGTACAACGAGCAGTACTTC
>once|TRBV18|14|-|TRBJ2-1
CASSPSSSYNEQFF
TGTGCCAGCTCACCGTCTAGCTCCTACAATGAGCAGTTCTTC
>-|TRBV4-1|14|TRBD1|TRBJ2-7
CASSLDRGQYEQYF
TGCGCCAGCAGCCTGGACAGGGGGCAATACGAGCAGTACTTC
>-|TRBV2|14|TRBD1|TRBJ2-7
CASSAGTGGIEQYF
TGTGCCAGCAGCGCCGGGACAGGGGGTATCGAGCAGTACTTC
>-|TRBV7-8|15|-|TRBJ1-5
CASSLGQEGSQPQHF
TGTGCCAGCAGCTTAGGCCAGGAGGGAAGTCAGCCCCAGCATTTT
>-|TRBV7-9|13|-|TRBJ2-7
CASSGQSSYEQYF
TGTGCCAGCAGCGGACAGAGCTCCTACGAGCAGTACTTC